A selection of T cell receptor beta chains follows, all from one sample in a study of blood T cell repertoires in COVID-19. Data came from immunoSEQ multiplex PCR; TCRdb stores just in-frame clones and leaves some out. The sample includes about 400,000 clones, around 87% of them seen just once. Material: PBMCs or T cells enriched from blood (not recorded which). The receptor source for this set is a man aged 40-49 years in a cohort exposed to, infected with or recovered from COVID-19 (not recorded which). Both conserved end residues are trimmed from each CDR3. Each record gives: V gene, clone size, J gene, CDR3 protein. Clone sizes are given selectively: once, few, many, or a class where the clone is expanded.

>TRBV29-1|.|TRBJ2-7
SVEGVSGSYEQY
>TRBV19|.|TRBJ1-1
ASSIDFIPRYLNTEAF
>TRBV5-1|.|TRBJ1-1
ASSLGRQGRTEAF
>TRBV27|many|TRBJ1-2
ASRTRDGGIYGYT
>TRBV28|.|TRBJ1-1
ASSPTMNTEAF
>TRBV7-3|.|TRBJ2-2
ASSFSGSRGGELF
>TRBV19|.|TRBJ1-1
ASSMNMNTEAF
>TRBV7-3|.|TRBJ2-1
ASSSYGGQKHNEQF
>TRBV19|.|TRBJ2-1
ASTKKQGLEQF
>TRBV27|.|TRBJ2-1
ASSFPPGTSLREQF
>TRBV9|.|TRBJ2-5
ASSGQGVGGETQY
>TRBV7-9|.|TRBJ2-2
ASSIHTGTGAPGELF
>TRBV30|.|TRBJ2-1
AWSDQSGLAGNEQF
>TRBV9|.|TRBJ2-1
ASSVGQHLNNEQF
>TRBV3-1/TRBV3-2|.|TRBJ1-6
ASSPRQGYNSPLH
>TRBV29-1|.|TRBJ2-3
SVDPGQVLADTQY
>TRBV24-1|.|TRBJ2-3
ATRARGMADTQY
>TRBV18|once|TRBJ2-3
ASAEQGTADTQY
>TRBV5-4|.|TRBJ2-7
ASSFLSSGSYEQY
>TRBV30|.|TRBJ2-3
ASLATTGTDTQY
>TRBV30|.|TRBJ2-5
AWSLAGVVRETQY
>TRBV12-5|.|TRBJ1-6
ASGLVDRGPYNSPLH
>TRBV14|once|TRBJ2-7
ASSQSRGIHEQY
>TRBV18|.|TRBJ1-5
ASSLRTGGNQPQH
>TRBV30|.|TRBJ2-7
AWSSGGFYEQY
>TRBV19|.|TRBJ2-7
ASSYPAGTGGAEQY
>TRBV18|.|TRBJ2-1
ASSPPGLGGGEQF
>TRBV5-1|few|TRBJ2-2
ASRSTVETGELF
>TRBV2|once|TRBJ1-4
ASGERQGLGEKLF
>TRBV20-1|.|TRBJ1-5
SASVGGANQPQH
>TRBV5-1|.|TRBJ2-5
ASSSGAGETQY
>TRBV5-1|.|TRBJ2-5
ASSRQSKETQY
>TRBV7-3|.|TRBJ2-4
ASSPGLAGHQY
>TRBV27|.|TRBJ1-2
ASSMTGVGYGYT
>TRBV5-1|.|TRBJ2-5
ASSEGVVRETQY
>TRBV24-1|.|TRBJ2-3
ATSESGTGRPDTQY
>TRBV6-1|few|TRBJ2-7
ASSESMDRGDEQY
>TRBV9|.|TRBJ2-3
ASREQGTDTQY
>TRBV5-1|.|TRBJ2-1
ASRRVGSSGLSSYNEQF
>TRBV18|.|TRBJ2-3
ANSPREALTDTQY